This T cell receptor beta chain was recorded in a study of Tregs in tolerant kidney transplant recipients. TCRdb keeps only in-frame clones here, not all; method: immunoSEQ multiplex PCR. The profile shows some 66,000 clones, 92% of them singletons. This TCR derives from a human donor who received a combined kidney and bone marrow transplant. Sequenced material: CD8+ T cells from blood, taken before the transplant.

The CDR3 bases are TGTGCCAGTAGTATAAGACAGCACACAGATACGCAGTATTTT. Translated: CASSIRQHTDTQYF. V is TRBV19 and J is TRBJ2-3; D is perhaps TRBD1 (5 bases). This CDR3 region has 14 residues. V was cut by 2 bases and J by 2 bases, with 8 bases left in between. Germline V gives CDR1 LNHDA, CDR2 SQIVND (reference sequence).